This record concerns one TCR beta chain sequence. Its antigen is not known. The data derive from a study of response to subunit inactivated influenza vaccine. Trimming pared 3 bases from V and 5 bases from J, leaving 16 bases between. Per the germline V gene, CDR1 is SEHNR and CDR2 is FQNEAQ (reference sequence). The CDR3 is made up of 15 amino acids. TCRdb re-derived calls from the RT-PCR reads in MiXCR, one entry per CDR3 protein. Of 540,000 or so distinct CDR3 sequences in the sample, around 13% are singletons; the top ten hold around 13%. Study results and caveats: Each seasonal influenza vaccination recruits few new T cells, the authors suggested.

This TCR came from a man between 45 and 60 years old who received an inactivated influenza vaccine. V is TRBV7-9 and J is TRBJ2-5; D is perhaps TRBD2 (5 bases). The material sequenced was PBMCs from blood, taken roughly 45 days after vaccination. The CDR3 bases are TGTGCCAGCAGCTTCCCCGTCCCGGGCGGGGAGACCCAGTACTTC. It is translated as CASSFPVPGGETQYF.